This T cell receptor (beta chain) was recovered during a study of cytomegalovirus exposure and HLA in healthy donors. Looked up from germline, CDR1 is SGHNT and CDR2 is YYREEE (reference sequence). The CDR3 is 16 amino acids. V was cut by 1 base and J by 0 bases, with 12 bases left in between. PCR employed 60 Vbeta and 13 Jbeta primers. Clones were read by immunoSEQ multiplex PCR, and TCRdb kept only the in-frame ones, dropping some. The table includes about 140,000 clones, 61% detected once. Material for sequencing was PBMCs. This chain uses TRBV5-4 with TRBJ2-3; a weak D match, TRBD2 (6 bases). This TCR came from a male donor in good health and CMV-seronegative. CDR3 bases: TGTGCCAGCAGCTTGCTTAGGGCGGGAAGCACAGATACGCAGTATTTT. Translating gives CASSLLRAGSTDTQYF.